Below, 21 T cell receptor beta chains from the same sample are listed, as sequenced in a study of chemoradiotherapy in HPV16-positive cancers. Clones were sequenced by immunoSEQ multiplex PCR, and TCRdb holds only the in-frame ones, with some missing. Among about 15,000 clones listed, roughly 89% were seen once. The sample here was blood, taken from a patient who underwent chemoradiotherapy. All receptors come from a human donor with HPV-associated anogenital cancer.

The J gene is TRBJ1-4, the V gene TRBV6-6; tentatively, D is TRBD1 (5 bases). Per germline, CDR1 MNHNY and CDR2 SVGAGI (reference sequence). Trimming took off 7 bases at V and 10 bases at J, with 10 bases between the two ends. The CDR3 covers 11 residues. The CDR3 loop is CASTRGGKLFF. The CDR3 nucleotides are TGTGCCAGCACGAGGGGTGGAAAACTGTTTTTT.

The rearrangement uses TRBV7-9 and TRBJ2-7; TRBD1 is a possible D gene (5 bases). The V gene lost 6 bases and the J gene lost 5 bases, with 14 bases spanning the gap. The CDR3 consists of 13 residues. Looked up from germline, CDR1 is SEHNR and CDR2 is FQNEAQ (reference sequence). The CDR3 reads CASRDNGGDEQYF. CDR3 sequence (DNA): TGTGCCAGCAGGGACAACGGCGGCGACGAGCAGTACTTC.

CDR3 coding DNA: TGTGCCAGCAGTCTGACTAGCGGTTTCACCGGGGAGCTGTTTTTT. Translated, it gives CASSLTSGFTGELFF. The V call is TRBV5-4, the J call TRBJ2-2; 9 bases are shared with TRBD2. This CDR3 is 15 amino acids long. Losses at the gene ends were 5 bases for V and 4 bases for J; bases not matched to a gene: 6. Germline assignment: CDR1 SGHNT and CDR2 YYREEE (reference sequence).

This clone occurred once. The chain recombines TRBV18 with TRBJ1-1; the D is unclear. Trimming pared 3 bases from V and 8 bases from J, leaving 19 bases between. Germline CDR1 is KGHSH and CDR2 is LQKENI. The CDR3 is made up of 15 amino acids. The CDR3 DNA follows: TGTGCCAGCTCACCGTCTATAGGACTCCTAGGCGAAGCTTTCTTT. This gives the protein CASSPSIGLLGEAFF.

The V gene is TRBV6-1, the J gene TRBJ2-7; 11 nucleotides match TRBD1. Germline V gives CDR1 MNHNS, CDR2 SASEGT. This CDR3 is built from 15 residues. After removal of 2 bases from V and 3 bases from J, the junction contained 3 bases not matched to a gene. The CDR3, as DNA: TGTGCCAGCAGTGAATCAGGGACAGGGGGCTACGAGCAGTACTTC. This translates into CASSESGTGGYEQYF.

The chain couples TRBV27 to TRBJ2-5, with TRBD1 matching 9 bases. Per germline, CDR1 MNHEY and CDR2 SMNVEV (reference sequence). The CDR3 runs 16 residues. Trimming at V came to 2 bases and at J to 4 bases, leaving 8 bases not matched to a gene. The CDR3: CASSLGGQGWGETQYF. As DNA, the CDR3 is TGTGCCAGCAGTTTAGGAGGACAGGGGTGGGGAGAGACCCAGTACTTC.

The V call is TRBV5-8, the J call TRBJ2-7, with D perhaps matching TRBD2 (6 bases). Germline-derived CDR1 and CDR2 are SGHTS and YDEGEE. The CDR3 runs to 14 residues. V was trimmed by 4 bases and J by 2 bases, leaving 13 bases between them. CDR3 protein: CASSRRSGTYEQYF. The CDR3 bases are TGTGCCAGCAGCCGTCGTAGCGGCACCTACGAGCAGTACTTC.

The chain employs TRBV6-4 and TRBJ1-6; 7 bases are shared with TRBD1. V dropped 6 bases and J dropped 6; count of bases not matched to a gene: 2. The CDR3 has 13 residues. Germline assignment: CDR1 MRHNA and CDR2 SNTAGT. CDR3 sequence reads: CASRGQANSPLHF. The CDR3, as DNA: TGTGCCAGCAGAGGACAGGCTAATTCACCCCTCCACTTT.

The genes are TRBV4-1 and TRBJ2-1; 10 bases map to TRBD2. Losses at the gene ends were 0 bases for V and 10 bases for J; bases not matched to a gene: 9. The length of the CDR3 is 16 residues. The germline CDR1 and CDR2 sequences are MGHRA and YSYEKL. In DNA form, the CDR3 reads TGCGCCAGCAGCCAAGAAGAGCGGGGGGGTCGGCGGGAGCAGTTCTTC. Amino acid sequence: CASSQEERGGRREQFF.

The V and J genes are TRBV18 and TRBJ2-1; D remains ambiguous. Deletions cut 1 base from V and 5 bases from J, with 12 bases between. This CDR3 contains 15 residues. Germline lookup yields CDR1 KGHSH and CDR2 LQKENI. This CDR3 is CASSPRGSSNNEQFF. DNA of the CDR3: TGTGCCAGCTCACCACGGGGTAGCAGCAACAATGAGCAGTTCTTC.

The chain couples TRBV5-1 to TRBJ1-4; tentatively, D is TRBD1 (6 bases). This CDR3 spans 16 amino acids. Germline V CDR1 and CDR2: SGHRS, YFSETQ. Trimming pared 0 bases from V and 5 bases from J, leaving 14 bases between. The CDR3 loop reads CASSLGPGTRNEKLFF. The CDR3 region has the DNA TGCGCCAGCAGCTTGGGCCCCGGGACAAGAAATGAAAAACTGTTTTTT.

The chain joins TRBV5-4 to TRBJ2-5; 9 bases are shared with TRBD1. After removal of 5 bases from V and 0 bases from J, the junction contained 5 bases not matched to a gene. Germline values: CDR1 SGHNT, CDR2 YYREEE (reference sequence). This CDR3 spans 15 amino acids. In nucleotides, the CDR3 is TGTGCCAGCAGTGCCCGGGACAGGGACCAAGAGACCCAGTACTTC. Translating gives CASSARDRDQETQYF.

The rearrangement links TRBV9 to TRBJ2-1, with TRBD2 identical over 12 bases. V shed 4 bases and J 6 bases; nucleotides not matched to a gene: 20. Germline V gene lookup returns CDR1 SGDLS and CDR2 YYNGEE. The CDR3 loop spans 20 amino acids. In nucleotides, the CDR3 is TGTGCCAGCAGCCAAGCCGGACTAGCGGGAAAAGACCATTACGGCAATGAGCAGTTCTTC. It codes for CASSQAGLAGKDHYGNEQFF.

The rearrangement links TRBV20-1 to TRBJ2-2; the D gene could be TRBD1 or TRBD2 (5 bases each). The CDR3 covers 11 residues. Trimming took 3 bases from V and 9 from J, leaving 8 bases between them. Germline lookup yields CDR1 DFQATT and CDR2 SNEGSKA (reference sequence). This CDR3 reads CSASRDRELFF. The DNA of the CDR3 is TGCAGTGCTAGTAGGGACCGGGAGCTGTTTTTT.

This clone came up once. This chain joins TRBV5-1 and TRBJ1-2; a weak D match, TRBD1 (5 bases). Between the trimmed V and J ends, which lost 4 bases and 0 bases, there was a span of 22 bases. The CDR3 consists of 18 residues. Germline CDR1 SGHRS, CDR2 YFSETQ. The DNA of the CDR3 is TGCGCCAGCAGCGTCCTACCGGGGGTAGAGTTAGCTAACTATGGCTACACCTTC. Protein sequence: CASSVLPGVELANYGYTF.

The J gene is TRBJ1-3, the V gene TRBV30; D possibly corresponds to TRBD1 (5 bases). This CDR3 is 14 amino acids long. CDR1 is GTSNPN and CDR2 is SVGIG in the germline V gene (reference sequence). V lost 1 base, J lost 0 bases, and 7 bases lay in between. The CDR3 region is CAWSGTISGNTIYF. The CDR3 DNA is TGTGCCTGGAGTGGGACAATCTCTGGAAACACCATATATTTT.

The J gene is TRBJ2-7, the V gene TRBV28; D could derive from TRBD1 or TRBD2 (5 bases each). The CDR3 extends over 16 amino acids. Germline CDR1 reads MDHEN; CDR2 reads SYDVKM. V was cut by 2 bases and J by 0 bases, with 14 bases left in between. The CDR3 nucleotides read TGTGCCAGCAGTTTAGGGGTACGGGGCGTCTCCTACGAGCAGTACTTC. Encoded protein: CASSLGVRGVSYEQYF.

This clone was observed a few times. The J gene is TRBJ1-2, the V gene TRBV7-9; 8 positions match TRBD1. With 5 bases clipped from V and 8 bases from J, the junction kept 10 bases outside the gene matches. CDR3 length: 14 residues. The germline gives CDR1 SEHNR, CDR2 FQNEAQ (reference sequence). CDR3 bases: TGTGCCAGCAGCACCGGAGCCAGGGGGCTAGGCTACACCTTC. It encodes CASSTGARGLGYTF.

The rearrangement links TRBV30 to TRBJ1-2; D not resolved. V lost 0 bases and J lost 7, with 9 bases in between. The CDR3 length is 12 residues. From germline, CDR1 is GTSNPN and CDR2 SVGIG (reference sequence). The CDR3 DNA sequence: TGTGCCTGGAGTGTACGGAATTTTGGCTACACCTTC. Protein product: CAWSVRNFGYTF.

The chain couples TRBV6-5 to TRBJ2-2; TRBD1 matches at 7 bases. The CDR3 sequence is 14 residues long. The germline V gene has CDR1 MNHEY and CDR2 SVGAGI. V gave up 8 bases and J gave up 4 bases; unmatched junction bases: 7. Written as DNA, the CDR3 is TGTGCCAGCGCCGGGACAGAGGTCACCGGGGAGCTGTTTTTT. Translated, it gives CASAGTEVTGELFF.

This clone was recorded only once. The chain couples TRBV30 to TRBJ1-2, with no clear D. The germline V gene encodes CDR1 GTSNPN and CDR2 SVGIG (reference sequence). Trimming left V 3 bases short and J 4 bases short, with 12 bases between. This CDR3 comprises 13 residues. CDR3 residues: CAWRQRFRYGYTF. As DNA, the CDR3 is TGTGCCTGGAGGCAGAGGTTCCGCTATGGCTACACCTTC.